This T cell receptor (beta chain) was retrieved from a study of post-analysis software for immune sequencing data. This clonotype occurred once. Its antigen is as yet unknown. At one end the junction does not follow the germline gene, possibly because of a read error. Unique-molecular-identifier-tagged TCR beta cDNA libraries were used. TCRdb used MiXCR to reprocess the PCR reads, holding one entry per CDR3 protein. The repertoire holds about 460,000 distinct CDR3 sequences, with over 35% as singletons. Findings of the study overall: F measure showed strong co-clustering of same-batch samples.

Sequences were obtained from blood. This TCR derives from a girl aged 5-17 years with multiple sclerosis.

CDR3 residues: CSVSLSGTNVLTF. In nucleotides, the CDR3 is TGCAGCGTCTCACTCTCTGGGACCAACGTCCTGACTTTC. The V gene is TRBV29-1, the J gene TRBJ2-6; no clear D. The CDR3 is 13 amino acids. CDR1 SQVTM and CDR2 ANQGSEA come from the germline V gene.